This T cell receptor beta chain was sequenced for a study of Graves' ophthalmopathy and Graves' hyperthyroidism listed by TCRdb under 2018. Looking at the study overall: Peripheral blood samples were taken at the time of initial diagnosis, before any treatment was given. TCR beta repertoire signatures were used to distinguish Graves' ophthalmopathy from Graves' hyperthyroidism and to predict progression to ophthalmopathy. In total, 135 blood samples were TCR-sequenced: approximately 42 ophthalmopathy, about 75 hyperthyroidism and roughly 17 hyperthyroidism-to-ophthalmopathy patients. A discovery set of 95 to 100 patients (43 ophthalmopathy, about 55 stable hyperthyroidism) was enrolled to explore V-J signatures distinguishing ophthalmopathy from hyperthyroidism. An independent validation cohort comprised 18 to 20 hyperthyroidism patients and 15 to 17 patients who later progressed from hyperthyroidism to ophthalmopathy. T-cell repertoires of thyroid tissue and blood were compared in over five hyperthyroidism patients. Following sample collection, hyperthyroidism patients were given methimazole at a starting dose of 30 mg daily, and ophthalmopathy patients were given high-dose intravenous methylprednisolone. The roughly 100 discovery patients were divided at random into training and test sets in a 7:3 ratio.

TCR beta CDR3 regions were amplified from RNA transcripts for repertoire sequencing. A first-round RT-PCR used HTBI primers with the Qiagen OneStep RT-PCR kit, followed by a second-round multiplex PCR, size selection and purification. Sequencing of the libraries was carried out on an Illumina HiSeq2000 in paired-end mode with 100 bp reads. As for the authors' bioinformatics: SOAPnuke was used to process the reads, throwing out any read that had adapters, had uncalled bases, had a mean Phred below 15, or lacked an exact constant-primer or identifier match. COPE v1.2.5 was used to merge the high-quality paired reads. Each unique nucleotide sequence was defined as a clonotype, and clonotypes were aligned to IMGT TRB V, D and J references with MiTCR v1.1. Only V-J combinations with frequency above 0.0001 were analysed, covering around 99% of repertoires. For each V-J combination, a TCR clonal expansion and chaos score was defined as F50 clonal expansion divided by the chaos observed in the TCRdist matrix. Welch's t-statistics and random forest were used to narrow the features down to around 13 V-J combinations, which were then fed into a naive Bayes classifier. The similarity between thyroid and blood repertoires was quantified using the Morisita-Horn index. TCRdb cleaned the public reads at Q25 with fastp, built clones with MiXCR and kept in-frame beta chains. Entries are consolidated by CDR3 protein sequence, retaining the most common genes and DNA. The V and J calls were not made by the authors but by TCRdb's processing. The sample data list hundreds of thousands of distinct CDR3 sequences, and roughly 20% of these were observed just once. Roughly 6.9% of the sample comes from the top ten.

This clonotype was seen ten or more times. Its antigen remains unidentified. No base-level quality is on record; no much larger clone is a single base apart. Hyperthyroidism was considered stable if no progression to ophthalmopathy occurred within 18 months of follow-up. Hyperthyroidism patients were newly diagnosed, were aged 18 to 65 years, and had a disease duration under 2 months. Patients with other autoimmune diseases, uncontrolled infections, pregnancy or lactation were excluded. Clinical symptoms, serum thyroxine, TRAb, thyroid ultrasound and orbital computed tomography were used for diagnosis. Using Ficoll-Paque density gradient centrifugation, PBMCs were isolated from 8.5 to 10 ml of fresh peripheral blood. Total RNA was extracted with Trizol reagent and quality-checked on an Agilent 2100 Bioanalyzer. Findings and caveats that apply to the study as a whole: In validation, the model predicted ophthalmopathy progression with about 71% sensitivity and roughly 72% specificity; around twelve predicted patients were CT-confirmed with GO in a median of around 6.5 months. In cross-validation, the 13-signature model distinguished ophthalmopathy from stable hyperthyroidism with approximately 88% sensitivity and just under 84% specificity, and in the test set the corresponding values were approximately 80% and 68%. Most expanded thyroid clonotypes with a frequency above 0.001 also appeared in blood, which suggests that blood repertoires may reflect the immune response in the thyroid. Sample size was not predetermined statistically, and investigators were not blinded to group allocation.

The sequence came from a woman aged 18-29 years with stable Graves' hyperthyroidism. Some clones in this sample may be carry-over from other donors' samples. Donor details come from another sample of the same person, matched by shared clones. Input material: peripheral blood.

The CDR3 is CASSLGLAAVAWYF. The DNA reads as follows: TGTGCCAGCAGCTTGGGTCTAGCGGCTGTAGCTTGGTACTTC. The chain is encoded by TRBV7-8 joined to TRBJ2-7, and 7 junctional nucleotides match TRBD2. Per the germline V gene, SGHVS is the CDR1 and FQNEAQ is the CDR2. The CDR3, cysteine through phenylalanine, is 14 amino acids long. The sequence is cut down to CDR3 DNA, 42 bases in frame from base 1. From V the trimming removes 3 bases and from J it removes 12 bases, while the gene matches leave 14 bases of the junction unaccounted for.